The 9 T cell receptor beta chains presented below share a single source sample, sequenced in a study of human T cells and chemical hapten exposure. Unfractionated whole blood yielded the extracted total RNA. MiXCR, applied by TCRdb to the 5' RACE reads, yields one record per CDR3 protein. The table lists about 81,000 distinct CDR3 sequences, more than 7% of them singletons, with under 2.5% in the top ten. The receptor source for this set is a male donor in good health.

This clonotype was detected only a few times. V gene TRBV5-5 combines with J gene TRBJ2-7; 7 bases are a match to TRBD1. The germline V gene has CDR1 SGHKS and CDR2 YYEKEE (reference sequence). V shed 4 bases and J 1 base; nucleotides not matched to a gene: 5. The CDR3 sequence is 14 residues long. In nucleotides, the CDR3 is TGTGCCAGCAGCAGGGGACAGTCTTCCTACGAGCAGTACTTC. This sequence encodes CASSRGQSSYEQYF.

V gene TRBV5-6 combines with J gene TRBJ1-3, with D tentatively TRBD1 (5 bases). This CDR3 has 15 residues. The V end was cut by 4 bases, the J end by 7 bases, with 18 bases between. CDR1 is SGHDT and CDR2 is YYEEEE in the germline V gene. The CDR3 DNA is TGTGCCAGCAGCAACACTCTGGTCAGGGAGAACACCATATATTTT. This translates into CASSNTLVRENTIYF.

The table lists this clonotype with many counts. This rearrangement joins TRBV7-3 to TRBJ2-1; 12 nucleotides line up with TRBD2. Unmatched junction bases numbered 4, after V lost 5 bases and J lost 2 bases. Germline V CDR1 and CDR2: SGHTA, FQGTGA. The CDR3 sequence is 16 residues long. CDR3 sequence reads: CASSARLAGAYNEQFF. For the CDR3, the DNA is TGTGCCAGCAGCGCCCGACTAGCGGGGGCCTACAATGAGCAGTTCTTC.

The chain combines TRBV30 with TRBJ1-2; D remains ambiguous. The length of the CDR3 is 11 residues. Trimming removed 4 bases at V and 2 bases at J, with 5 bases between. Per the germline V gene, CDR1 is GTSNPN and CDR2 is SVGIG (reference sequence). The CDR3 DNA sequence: TGTGCCTGGACGGGAAACTATGGCTACACCTTC. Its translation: CAWTGNYGYTF.

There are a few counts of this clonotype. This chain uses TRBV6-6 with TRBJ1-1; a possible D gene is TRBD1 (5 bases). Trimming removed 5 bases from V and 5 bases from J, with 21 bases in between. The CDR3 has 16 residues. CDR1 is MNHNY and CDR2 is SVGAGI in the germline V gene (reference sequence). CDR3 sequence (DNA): TGTGCCAGCAGTGCAGGACCGAAGGGTCGGGGGACTGAAGCTTTCTTT. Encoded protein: CASSAGPKGRGTEAFF.

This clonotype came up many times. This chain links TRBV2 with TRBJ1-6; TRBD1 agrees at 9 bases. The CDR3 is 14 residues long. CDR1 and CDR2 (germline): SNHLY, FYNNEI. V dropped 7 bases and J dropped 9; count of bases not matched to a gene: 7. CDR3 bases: TGTGCCAGCACCCGACAGGGGGAGCCTTCACCCCTCCACTTT. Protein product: CASTRQGEPSPLHF.

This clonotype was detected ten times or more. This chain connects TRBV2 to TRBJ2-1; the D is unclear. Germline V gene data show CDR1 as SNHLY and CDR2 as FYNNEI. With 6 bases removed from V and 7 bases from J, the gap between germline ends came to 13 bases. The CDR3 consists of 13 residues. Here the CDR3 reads CASRINLGNEQFF. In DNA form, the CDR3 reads TGTGCCAGCAGGATTAACTTGGGGAATGAGCAGTTCTTC.

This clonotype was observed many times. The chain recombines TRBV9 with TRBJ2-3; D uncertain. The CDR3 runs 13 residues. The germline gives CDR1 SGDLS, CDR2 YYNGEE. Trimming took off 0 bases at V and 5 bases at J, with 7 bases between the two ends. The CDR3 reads CASSVAQGDTQYF. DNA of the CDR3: TGTGCCAGCAGCGTAGCTCAAGGAGATACGCAGTATTTT.

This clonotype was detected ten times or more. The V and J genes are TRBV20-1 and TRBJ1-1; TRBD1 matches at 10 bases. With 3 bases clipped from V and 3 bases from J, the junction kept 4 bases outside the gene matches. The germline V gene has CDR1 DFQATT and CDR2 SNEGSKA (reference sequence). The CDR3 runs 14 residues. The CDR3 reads CSARQGQGYTEAFF. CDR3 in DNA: TGCAGTGCTAGGCAGGGACAGGGGTACACTGAAGCTTTCTTT.